A selection of T cell receptor beta chains follows, all from one sample in a study of T cells after yellow fever vaccination. TCRdb reprocessed the 5' RACE reads with MiXCR, giving one entry per CDR3 protein. The sample shows 170,000 or so distinct CDR3 sequences, 7% to 10% of them seen only once. This material consisted of CD8+ T cells sorted from PBMCs, taken 45 days after the yellow fever booster vaccination. Every receptor here comes from a man aged 18 to 30 who received the YFV17D yellow fever vaccine. The CDR3 runs from the conserved cysteine through the conserved F or W. A D gene is named only where the DNA matches it firmly. The size of a clone is reported for some rows only, either as once, few or many, or as a class for expanded clones.

v_call	clone_size	j_call	d_call	cdr3_aa	cdr3_nt
TRBV28	few	TRBJ2-1	.	CASKAGPLLHEQFF	TGTGCCAGTAAAGCGGGTCCCTTGTTACATGAGCAGTTCTTC
TRBV4-1	many	TRBJ2-1	.	CASSYMTSSYNEQFF	TGCGCCAGCAGCTATATGACTAGCTCCTACAATGAGCAGTTCTTC
TRBV7-9	once	TRBJ1-2	.	CASSLLGAHYGYTF	TGTGCCAGCAGCTTATTAGGGGCCCACTATGGCTACACCTTC
TRBV12-3/TRBV12-4	few	TRBJ2-7	.	CASSLRDSPTYEQYF	TGTGCCAGCAGTTTAAGGGACTCACCTACTTACGAGCAGTACTTC
TRBV6-2/TRBV6-3	.	TRBJ2-5	.	CASSPRPVEETQYF	TGTGCCAGCAGCCCCCGGCCGGTCGAAGAGACCCAGTACTTC
TRBV7-9	few	TRBJ2-2	TRBD2	CASSPLAAPGELFF	TGTGCCAGCAGCCCGCTAGCGGCGCCCGGGGAGCTGTTTTTT
TRBV15	.	TRBJ2-3	TRBD2	CATSRAPLAGGLDTQYF	TGTGCCACCAGCAGAGCGCCTCTAGCGGGGGGTTTAGATACGCAGTATTTT
TRBV12-3/TRBV12-4	few	TRBJ2-5	.	CASSLDGGGETQYF	TGTGCCAGCAGTTTGGACGGGGGCGGAGAGACCCAGTACTTC
TRBV4-1	few	TRBJ2-7	TRBD1	CASSQEETGAYEQYF	TGCGCCAGCAGCCAAGAGGAGACAGGGGCCTACGAGCAGTACTTC
TRBV7-9	few	TRBJ1-2	.	CANEREGENYGYTF	TGTGCCAACGAAAGAGAGGGCGAAAACTATGGCTACACCTTC
TRBV28	.	TRBJ1-6	TRBD1	CASRPAGTGDSSYNSPLHF	TGTGCCAGCAGACCAGCCGGGACAGGGGATAGCTCCTATAATTCACCCCTCCACTTT
TRBV20-1	few	TRBJ2-5	.	CSARVSGAGMSQYF	TGCAGTGCTAGAGTATCAGGGGCGGGAATGTCCCAGTACTTC
TRBV7-8	many	TRBJ2-2	.	CASSLALRVGELFF	TGTGCCAGCAGCTTAGCGCTCCGGGTTGGGGAGCTGTTTTTT
TRBV23-1	few	TRBJ2-5	.	CASSPGSGETQYF	TGCGCCAGCAGCCCGGGATCGGGAGAGACCCAGTACTTC
TRBV27	.	TRBJ2-7	.	CASSMLGALTYEQYF	TGTGCCAGCAGTATGCTGGGGGCTCTTACCTACGAGCAGTACTTC
TRBV7-6	few	TRBJ1-1	.	CASSPEASTVTEAFF	TGTGCCAGCAGCCCCGAGGCCAGCACTGTCACTGAAGCTTTCTTT
TRBV4-3	.	TRBJ1-1	.	CASSQDDDTQNTEAFF	TGCGCCAGCAGCCAAGATGATGACACCCAGAACACTGAAGCTTTCTTT
TRBV9	few	TRBJ2-7	.	CASSVEGQSVHEQYF	TGTGCCAGCAGCGTTGAAGGACAGTCGGTCCACGAGCAGTACTTC
TRBV18	.	TRBJ2-5	TRBD1	CASSPGQFQETQYF	TGTGCCAGCTCACCGGGACAGTTCCAAGAGACCCAGTACTTC
TRBV7-9	few	TRBJ2-3	.	CASSDTRAIHGADTQYF	TGTGCCAGCAGCGATACTCGGGCCATCCACGGCGCAGATACGCAGTATTTT
TRBV9	few	TRBJ2-1	TRBD2	CASSPAGGGEQFF	TGTGCCAGCAGCCCAGCGGGGGGTGGGGAGCAGTTCTTC
TRBV12-3/TRBV12-4	few	TRBJ2-1	TRBD2	CASSLPSGGAYEQFF	TGTGCCAGCAGTTTACCTAGCGGGGGGGCCTATGAGCAGTTCTTC
TRBV7-9	.	TRBJ1-2	TRBD1	CASSFLRDRGPYGYTF	TGTGCCAGCAGCTTCCTTCGGGACAGGGGGCCCTATGGCTACACCTTC
TRBV4-1	.	TRBJ1-6	.	CASSPSLRGNPNSPLHF	TGCGCCAGCAGCCCTTCACTCCGGGGGAACCCGAATTCACCCCTCCACTTT
TRBV7-9	few	TRBJ2-2	.	CASSPSGHLSGELFF	TGTGCCAGCAGTCCTTCGGGACATCTTTCCGGGGAGCTGTTTTTT
TRBV6-2/TRBV6-3	many	TRBJ2-7	TRBD2	CASSYLGLAGKPSYEQYF	TGTGCCAGCAGTTACTTGGGACTAGCGGGTAAACCGTCCTACGAGCAGTACTTC
TRBV15	few	TRBJ1-1	.	CATSRPSRSPTEAFF	TGTGCCACCAGCAGACCCTCTCGGTCTCCGACTGAAGCTTTCTTT
TRBV5-1	.	TRBJ2-1	TRBD2	CASTSWGAGAYNEQFF	TGCGCCAGCACCTCTTGGGGTGCGGGGGCCTACAATGAGCAGTTCTTC
TRBV25-1	.	TRBJ1-1	.	CASSVQGTEAFF	TGTGCCAGCAGTGTTCAGGGGACTGAAGCTTTCTTT
TRBV7-9	.	TRBJ2-4	.	CASSLNHRDHLEDIQYF	TGTGCCAGCAGCTTGAACCACAGGGACCACCTCGAGGACATTCAGTACTTC
TRBV29-1	few	TRBJ2-5	TRBD2	CSVEWRGLQETQYF	TGCAGCGTTGAATGGCGGGGGTTACAAGAGACCCAGTACTTC
TRBV14	few	TRBJ1-4	.	CASSRGTQTNEKLFF	TGTGCCAGCAGCCGGGGGACGCAGACTAATGAAAAACTGTTTTTT
TRBV7-3	.	TRBJ2-1	.	CASSLSPRMEQFF	TGTGCCAGCAGCTTAAGTCCTCGCATGGAGCAGTTCTTC
TRBV29-1	.	TRBJ2-2	TRBD2	CSGHSGATGELFF	TGCAGCGGCCATAGCGGGGCCACCGGGGAGCTGTTTTTT
TRBV11-2	many	TRBJ1-5	.	CASSSIGGSQPQHF	TGTGCCAGCAGCTCTATCGGGGGAAGTCAGCCCCAGCATTTT
TRBV4-1	.	TRBJ1-5	.	CASSQTGGRNQPQHF	TGCGCCAGCAGCCAAACGGGAGGGCGCAATCAGCCCCAGCATTTT
TRBV29-1	few	TRBJ1-2	TRBD1	CSVVPNDRGFDGYTF	TGCAGCGTTGTCCCTAACGACAGGGGGTTTGATGGCTACACCTTC
TRBV7-9	.	TRBJ1-1	TRBD1	CASSSGTGPLGTEAFF	TGTGCCAGCAGTTCCGGGACAGGGCCCTTAGGCACTGAAGCTTTCTTT
TRBV5-1	.	TRBJ2-3	.	CASSRRRGPTDTQYF	TGCGCCAGCAGCCGCCGGCGGGGCCCCACAGATACGCAGTATTTT
TRBV25-1	few	TRBJ2-6	.	CASSDAQADNVLTF	TGTGCCAGCAGTGACGCACAGGCGGACAACGTCCTGACTTTC
TRBV5-1	.	TRBJ1-6	.	CASSLGRENSPLHF	TGCGCCAGCAGCTTGGGCCGGGAAAATTCACCCCTCCACTTT
TRBV25-1	few	TRBJ1-5	.	CASSDGRGQPQHF	TGTGCCAGCAGTGATGGTCGGGGACAGCCCCAGCATTTT
TRBV7-6	.	TRBJ2-2	TRBD1	CASRDRVTNTGELFF	TGTGCCAGCAGGGACAGGGTAACGAACACCGGGGAGCTGTTTTTT
TRBV12-3/TRBV12-4	few	TRBJ2-4	.	CASSLAAGSVIQYF	TGTGCCAGCAGTTTAGCCGCGGGGTCTGTCATTCAGTACTTC
TRBV15	few	TRBJ2-3	TRBD1	CATWDSNTDTQYF	TGTGCCACCTGGGACAGCAACACAGATACGCAGTATTTT
TRBV7-2	.	TRBJ2-7	.	CASSLVGPYVQYF	TGTGCCAGCAGCTTAGTAGGCCCCTACGTGCAGTACTTC
TRBV7-9	.	TRBJ1-5	TRBD1	CASSLTGPQEPQHF	TGTGCCAGCAGCTTGACAGGGCCTCAGGAACCCCAGCATTTT
TRBV27	.	TRBJ1-2	.	CASNPRRDSNYGYTF	TGTGCCAGCAACCCGCGGCGCGATAGTAACTATGGCTACACCTTC